This T cell receptor (beta chain) originates from a study of human T cells and chemical hapten exposure. The CDR3 is made up of 14 amino acids. The V gene lost 2 bases and the J gene lost 1 base, with 6 bases spanning the gap. The time point here: pre-sensitization, week 0. Specified treatment: therapeutic diphenylcyclopropenone sensitization with weekly scalp DPC. TCRdb reanalysed the RACE reads using MiXCR and keeps one entry per CDR3 protein. The data show a few hundred thousand distinct CDR3 sequences, approximately 8% seen once. The gene calls are TRBV12-3 or TRBV12-4 and TRBJ1-5, with unresolved D. This sequence originates from a man between 18 and 29 years old with alopecia areata. Some clones in this sample may be carry-over from other donors' samples. Sequenced here: whole blood, sampled in connection with sensitization to the hapten diphenylcyclopropenone (DPC). The CDR3 sequence is CASSLFNSNQPQHF. As DNA, the CDR3 is TGTGCCAGCAGTTTATTTAACAGCAATCAGCCCCAGCATTTT.